This section outlines one TCR beta chain sequence together with its context. This record belongs to a study of PD-L1 blockade in urothelial cancer. Study information: Patients previously received 0 to 3 chemotherapy regimens. Blood was subjected to analysis at 3 weeks (second dose) and 6 weeks following treatment start.

This sample's time point: peripheral blood 6 weeks after treatment start. All patients handed over anywhere from 1 to 8 samples, pretreatment and on-treatment. This CDR3 contains 12 residues. Trimming took off 0 bases at V and 9 bases at J, with 12 bases between the two ends. CDR1 is GTSNPN, CDR2 SVGIG, per germline (reference sequence). Method: immunoSEQ multiplex PCR; TCRdb's copy keeps in-frame clones and lacks some. The repertoire holds around 40,000 clones, with less than 90% as singletons. This clonotype was sampled from a man in his sixties with urothelial cancer. The sample in question was PBMCs, obtained around atezolizumab (anti-PD-L1) treatment. The rearrangement uses TRBV30 and TRBJ2-7; D is undetermined. CDR3 protein: CAWSVGPVGQYF. The CDR3 DNA follows: TGTGCCTGGAGTGTGGGCCCAGTGGGGCAGTACTTC.